This paragraph covers one TCR beta chain sequence. Antigen specificity is unknown. TCR beta CDR3 regions were amplified from RNA. First-round RT-PCR with HTBI primers amplified the TCR CDR3 region. TCRdb reprocessed the multiplex PCR reads via MiXCR and lists one record per CDR3 protein. Among 660,000 or so distinct CDR3 sequences listed, about 20% were seen once. J was trimmed by 1 base and V by 6 bases; bases with no gene match: 3. Per germline, CDR1 ENHRY and CDR2 SYGVKD. The CDR3 contains 14 residues. This entry is derived from a study of T cells in Graves' hyperthyroidism and ophthalmopathy. Study outcomes and limitations: Most thyroid-expanded clonotypes above 0.001 were also found in blood. A 13 V-J model separated ophthalmopathy from stable hyperthyroidism.

Sequenced material: blood. The source is a man younger than 45 with Graves' ophthalmopathy. The chain uses TRBV10-3 and TRBJ1-1; 9 nucleotides align to TRBD1. The CDR3 nucleotides read TGTGCCATCAGACGGACAGGGGAGAACACTGAAGCTTTCTTT. Translating it yields CAIRRTGENTEAFF.